This T cell receptor (beta chain) was sequenced for a study of blood T cell repertoires in COVID-19. About the research overall: Researchers got acute and convalescent COVID-19 samples from the United States, Italy and Spain. T cells, B-cell-depleted T cells, or PBMCs provided the cDNA or gDNA that served as material.

This CDR3 comprises 13 residues. Trimming took 2 bases from V and 1 from J, leaving 5 bases between them. The study drew participants aged 18 to 89 years from roughly 25 US areas. Participant-given clinical history determined each cohort assignment. Notes on this clone: The sample has other DNA sequences that encode this CDR3 too.

The repertoire was sequenced with immunoSEQ multiplex PCR; TCRdb's copy has only in-frame clones and lacks some. Of 200,000 to 250,000 clones in the sample, roughly 89% were seen once. V gene TRBV12-3 or TRBV12-4 combines with J gene TRBJ1-1, with D unresolved. Sequencing was performed on PBMCs or T cells enriched from blood (not recorded which). The TCR sequence derives from a woman aged 25 to 39 with acute COVID-19. The CDR3 nucleotides are TGTGCCAGCAGTTTAATCGGGAACACTGAAGCTTTCTTT. The encoded protein is CASSLIGNTEAFF.